This TCR beta chain is from a study of shared clonotypes between healthy human individuals (dated by TCRdb to 2018 to 2021). Background on the whole study: A couple of women and a few men aged 18 to 49 years were included in the cohort. For each donor, CD4 naive and CD4 memory were each run on three plates, CD8 naive on two plates, and CD8 memory on one plate. To estimate repertoire size and how much clonotype sharing occurs between individuals, the study deeply sequenced the blood TCR repertoires of 4 to 6 healthy adults. Different laboratories and diverse techniques were used to prepare libraries and sequence TCR repertoires, to increase sequencing depth and limit assay-specific biases. Each donor's leukapheresis produced roughly between roughly 0.85 and 9.5 billion PBMCs. General findings and caveats noted by the study authors: Naive subsets generally had larger estimated clonotype richness than memory subsets. Incomplete sequencing was indicated by rarefaction of sorted-subset datasets, despite the large sequencing depth. Only blood was sampled, and tissue TCR repertoires likely differ from those in blood. Pairwise subsampling led to the expectation that sequencing depth would affect the degree of clonotype sharing among donors. Compared with non-shared clonotypes, clonotypes shared by all four sorted-subset donors had higher generation probabilities. The small number of donors limited the genetic and exposure-history diversity represented. When four donors were compared, the shared fraction of clonotypes was about 5% for naive CD4, over 3% for naive CD8, 2.3% for memory CD4, and 0.3% to 0.5% for memory CD8.

Using the deep immunoSEQ assay, multiplex PCR amplified TCR CDR3 regions from genomic DNA. For each cell subset, the extracted genomic DNA was distributed evenly across all wells of several immunoSEQ 96-well plates, and each plate served as one replicate. Each replicate PCR for sorted subsets received around 200 ng genomic DNA, equal to tens of thousands of T cell genomes. Purified libraries were measured with a Qubit 3.0 fluorometer, size-checked on a Bioanalyzer 2100, and measured again with the KAPA Library Quantification kit. A separate single-read 150-cycle Illumina NextSeq 550 flow cell was used to sequence each immunoSEQ 96-well plate. Per the source publication's procedure: Because the immunoSEQ output held only junctional sequences and lacked quality scores, the filtering could not match the filtering applied to full-length reads. Sequences were annotated with PyIR, a Python wrapper for IgBLAST v1.9, using IMGT germline references to assign V/J genes and CDR3. Reads were filtered out if the reads had weak V/J assignments (E-value above 1e-6), no CDR3, stop codons, out-of-frame junctions, or ambiguous translated residues. V3J clonotypes were defined by identical inferred V gene, J gene, and CDR3 amino acid sequence. Percentage overlap between repertoires was computed as shared unique clonotypes divided by the size of the smaller repertoire. Richness of each repertoire was evaluated using RTK rarefaction, the Chao1 estimator, and Recon v2.1 estimates of unobserved clonotypes. Generation probabilities for all TCRbeta clonotypes obtained by the gDNA method from several donors were computed using OLGA. Entries here come from immuneACCESS through TCRdb and include only in-frame sequences with V and J called. Some clones fail to appear in such tables; in the studies checked, an unresolved V gene covers under half of the shortfall, and the cause of the remainder is unknown. Clonal size and the V and J genes are those of that table, whereas D and trimming came from the DNA. Counted in this sample were hundreds of thousands of clones; approximately 79% of them appeared once. The ten largest clonotypes hold over 1.5% of the sample.

The donors were healthy, HIV-negative adults who had no recently reported acute infections or vaccinations. All donors were Caucasian adults living in Nashville, Tennessee, USA. CD4+ T cells were enriched through magnetic negative selection, after which naive cells were positively selected on CD45RA and the remaining negative fraction served as the memory subset. After blood collection by leukapheresis, PBMCs were isolated using Ficoll-Histopaque density gradient centrifugation and then cryopreserved in the vapor phase of liquid nitrogen. Analytical flow cytometry was used to check the purity and quantity of each magnetically sorted T cell population. Genomic DNA was isolated from every sorted fraction and measured by UV absorbance on a Nanodrop 2000c. A word on this clone: Its binding antigen is unknown. Within one base of it there is no much larger clone, and no base qualities were kept.

The germline V gene gives CDR1 as MDHEN and CDR2 as SYDVKM. V and J are trimmed by 3 bases and 6 bases, and the gene matches miss 6 bases of the junction. The cysteine opens and the phenylalanine closes a CDR3 of 15 amino acids. Only CDR3 DNA is held: 45 bases, read in frame from base 1. The sequencing sample was made of memory CD4+ T cells sorted from blood. The cell subset or site label of this sample denotes: CD45RA-negative fraction. Recombination joined TRBV28 with TRBJ1-5, and TRBD1 aligns with 9 junction nucleotides. The receptor comes from a woman in her twenties or thirties in good health. The nucleotide sequence reads as follows: TGTGCCAGCAGTTTGAGGGACAGGGTACGTCAGCCCCAGCATTTT. It translates to CASSLRDRVRQPQHF.